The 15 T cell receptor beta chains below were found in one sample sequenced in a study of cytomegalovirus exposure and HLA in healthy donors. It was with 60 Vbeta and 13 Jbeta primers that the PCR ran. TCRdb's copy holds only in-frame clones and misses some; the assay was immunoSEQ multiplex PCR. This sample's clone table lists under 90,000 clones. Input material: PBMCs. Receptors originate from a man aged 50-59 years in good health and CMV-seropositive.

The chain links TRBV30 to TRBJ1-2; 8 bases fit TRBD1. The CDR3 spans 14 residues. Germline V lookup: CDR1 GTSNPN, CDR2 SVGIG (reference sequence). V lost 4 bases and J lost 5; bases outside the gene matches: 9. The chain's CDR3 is CAWIRSGGAYGYTF. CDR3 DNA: TGTGCCTGGATTAGGTCAGGGGGCGCGTATGGCTACACCTTC.

The CDR3: CASSADTGQLQETQYF. CDR3 DNA sequence: TGTGCCAGCAGCGCCGATACGGGACAGCTACAAGAGACCCAGTACTTC. The V call is TRBV9, the J call TRBJ2-5; 7 nucleotides align to TRBD1. V shed 3 bases, J shed 2 bases, and the junction held 10 bases outside the gene matches. CDR1 and CDR2 from the germline V gene are SGDLS and YYNGEE. The CDR3 spans 16 residues.

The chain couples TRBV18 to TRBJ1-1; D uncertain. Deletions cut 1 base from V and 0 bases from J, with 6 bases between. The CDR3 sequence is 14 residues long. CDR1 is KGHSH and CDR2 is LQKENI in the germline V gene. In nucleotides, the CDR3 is TGTGCCAGCTCACCACGGCAAATGAACACTGAAGCTTTCTTT. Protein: CASSPRQMNTEAFF.

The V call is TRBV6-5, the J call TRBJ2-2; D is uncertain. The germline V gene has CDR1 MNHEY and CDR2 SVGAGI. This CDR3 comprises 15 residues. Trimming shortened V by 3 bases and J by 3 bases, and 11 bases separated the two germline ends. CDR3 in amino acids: CASSYRLGYTGELFF. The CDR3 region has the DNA TGTGCCAGCAGTTATCGACTCGGGTACACCGGGGAGCTGTTTTTT.

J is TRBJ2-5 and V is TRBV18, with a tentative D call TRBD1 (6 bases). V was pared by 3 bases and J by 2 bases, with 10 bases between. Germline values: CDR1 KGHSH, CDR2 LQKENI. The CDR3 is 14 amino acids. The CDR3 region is CASSPGQNQETQYF. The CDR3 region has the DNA TGTGCCAGCTCACCGGGACAAAATCAAGAGACCCAGTACTTC.

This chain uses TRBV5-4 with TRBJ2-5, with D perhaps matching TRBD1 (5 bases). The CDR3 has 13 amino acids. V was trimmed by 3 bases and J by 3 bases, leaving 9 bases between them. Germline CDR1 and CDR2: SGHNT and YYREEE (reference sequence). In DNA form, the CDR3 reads TGTGCCAGCAGCTCAGGGCTAGAAGAGACCCAGTACTTC. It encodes CASSSGLEETQYF.

CDR3 in amino acids: CASSPPPGDEQYF. The CDR3 DNA is TGTGCCAGCAGCCCCCCCCCGGGGGACGAGCAGTACTTC. This chain joins TRBV7-2 and TRBJ2-7; weak D call: TRBD2 (6 bases). Trimming shortened V by 5 bases and J by 5 bases, and 13 bases separated the two germline ends. CDR1 and CDR2 (germline): SGHTA, FQGNSA. CDR3 length equals 13 residues.

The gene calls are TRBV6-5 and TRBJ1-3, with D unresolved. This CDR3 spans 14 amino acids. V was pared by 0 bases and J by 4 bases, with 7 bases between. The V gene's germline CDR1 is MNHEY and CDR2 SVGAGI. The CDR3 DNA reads TGTGCCAGCAGTTACTCGAATACAGGAAACACCATATATTTT. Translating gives CASSYSNTGNTIYF.

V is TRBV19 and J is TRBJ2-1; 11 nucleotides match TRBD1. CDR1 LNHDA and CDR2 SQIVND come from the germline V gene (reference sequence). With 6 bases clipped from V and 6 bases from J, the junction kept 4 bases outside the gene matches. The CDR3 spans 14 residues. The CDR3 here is CASSGTGGRNEQFF. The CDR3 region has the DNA TGTGCCAGTAGCGGGACAGGGGGGCGCAATGAGCAGTTCTTC.

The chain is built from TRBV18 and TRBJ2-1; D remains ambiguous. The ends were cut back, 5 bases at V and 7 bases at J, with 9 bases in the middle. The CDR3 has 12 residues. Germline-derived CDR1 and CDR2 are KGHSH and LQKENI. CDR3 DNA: TGTGCCAGCTCAACTGTCGAGAATGAGCAGTTCTTC. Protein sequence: CASSTVENEQFF.

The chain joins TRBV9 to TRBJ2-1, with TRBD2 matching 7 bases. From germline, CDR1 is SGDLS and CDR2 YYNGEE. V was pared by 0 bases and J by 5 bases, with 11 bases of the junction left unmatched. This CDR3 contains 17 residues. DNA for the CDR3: TGTGCCAGCAGCGTAGGGGGAGGAGCGGGGTCCGACAATGAGCAGTTCTTC. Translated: CASSVGGGAGSDNEQFF.

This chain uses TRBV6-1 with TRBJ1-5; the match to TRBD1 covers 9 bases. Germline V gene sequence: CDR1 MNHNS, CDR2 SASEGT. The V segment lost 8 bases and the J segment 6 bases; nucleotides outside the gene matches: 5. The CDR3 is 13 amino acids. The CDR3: CASAGQGFQPQHF. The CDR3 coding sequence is TGTGCCAGCGCTGGACAGGGGTTTCAGCCCCAGCATTTT.

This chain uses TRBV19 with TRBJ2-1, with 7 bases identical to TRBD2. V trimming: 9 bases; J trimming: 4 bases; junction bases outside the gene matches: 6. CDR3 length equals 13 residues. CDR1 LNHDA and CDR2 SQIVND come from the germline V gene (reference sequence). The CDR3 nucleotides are TGTGCCAGCCGGAGGGGAGGGTACAATGAGCAGTTCTTC. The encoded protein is CASRRGGYNEQFF. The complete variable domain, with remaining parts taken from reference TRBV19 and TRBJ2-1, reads DGGITQSPKYLFRKEGQNVTLSCEQNLNHDAMYWYRQDPGQGLRLIYYSQIVNDFQKGDIAEGYSVSREKKESFPLTVTSAQKNPTAFYLCASRRGGYNEQFFGPGTRLTVL.

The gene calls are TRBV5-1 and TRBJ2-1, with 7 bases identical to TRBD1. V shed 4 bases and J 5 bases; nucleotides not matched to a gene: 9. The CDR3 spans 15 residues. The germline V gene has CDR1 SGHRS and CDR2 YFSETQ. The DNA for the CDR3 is TGCGCCAGCAGCCTCGGCGACAGGGACAACAATGAGCAGTTCTTC. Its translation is CASSLGDRDNNEQFF.

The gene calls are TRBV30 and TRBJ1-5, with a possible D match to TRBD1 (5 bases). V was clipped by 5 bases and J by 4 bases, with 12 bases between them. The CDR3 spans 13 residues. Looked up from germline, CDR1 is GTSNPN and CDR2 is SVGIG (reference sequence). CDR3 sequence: CAWETATNQPQHF. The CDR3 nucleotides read TGTGCCTGGGAGACAGCGACTAATCAGCCCCAGCATTTT. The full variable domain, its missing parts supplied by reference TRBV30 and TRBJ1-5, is SQTIHQWPATLVQPVGSPLSLECTVEGTSNPNLYWYRQAAGRGLQLLFYSVGIGQISSEVPQNLSASRPQDRQFILSSKKLLLSDSGFYLCAWETATNQPQHFGDGTRLSIL.